The entry below describes one T cell receptor (beta chain). As handled by the study authors: Quantification of nucleated cells was approximated via reference gene primer amplification. The table came from immunoSEQ multiplex PCR; TCRdb's copy has only in-frame clones and leaves some out. That table is the source of V, J and clone size, and D and trimming were worked out from the DNA. Of 85,000 to 95,000 clones listed, more than 75% are singletons. This entry comes from a study of blood T cell repertoires in COVID-19. Looking at the study overall: Acute and convalescent COVID-19 samples came from the United States, Italy and Spain. The analysed material was cDNA or gDNA that came from T cells, B-cell-depleted T cells, or PBMCs.

Unmatched junction bases numbered 9, after V lost 3 bases and J lost 12 bases. Germline V gives CDR1 SGHRS, CDR2 YFSETQ. The CDR3 is 15 residues long. The TCR comes from a woman older than 75 with acute or convalescent COVID-19. The chain uses TRBV5-1 and TRBJ2-1, with 13 bases that match TRBD2. Input material: peripheral blood. The CDR3, as DNA: TGCGCCAGCAGCTCCCGGACTAGCGGGAGCTTGGGGCAGTTCTTC. It codes for CASSSRTSGSLGQFF.